The rows below give T cell receptor beta chains drawn from one sample of a study of tumor-infiltrating lymphocytes in primary liver carcinoma. TCRdb re-analysed the multiplex PCR reads in MiXCR, keeping a single row per CDR3 protein. This repertoire shows more than 50,000 distinct CDR3 sequences, roughly 77% found once; its top ten account for less than 30%. The sample consisted of liver tumor tissue from sampling region 2. These receptors were obtained from a man aged 40-49 years with primary liver carcinoma and hepatitis B virus infection. Each CDR3 is given with its conserved first and last residue. The order of the fields is CDR3 length, J gene, D gene, V gene, clone size, CDR3 DNA, CDR3 protein. D genes are given only for firm matches. Size values are once, few and many counts, or a class for expanded clones, and some rows have none.

len: 16; j_gene: TRBJ1-5; d_gene: -; v_gene: TRBV6-6; abundance: -; CDR3nt: TGTGCCAGCAGTTACCGATTAGAGTATAGCAACAAGCCCCAGCATTTT; CDR3aa: CASSYRLEYSNKPQHF
len: 15; j_gene: TRBJ2-3; d_gene: -; v_gene: TRBV4-2; abundance: -; CDR3nt: TGTACCAGCGGCCAAGATACGGGAAGCACAGATACGCAGTATTTT; CDR3aa: CTSGQDTGSTDTQYF
len: 14; j_gene: TRBJ1-5; d_gene: TRBD1; v_gene: TRBV5-6; abundance: once; CDR3nt: TGTGCCAGCAGCTGGTGGGACAGGAATAAGCCCCAGCATTTT; CDR3aa: CASSWWDRNKPQHF
len: 14; j_gene: TRBJ2-1; d_gene: TRBD1; v_gene: TRBV29-1; abundance: -; CDR3nt: TGCAGCGTTGAAGACCGGGGACAGTACAACCAGCAGTCCTTC; CDR3aa: CSVEDRGQYNQQSF
len: 16; j_gene: TRBJ2-1; d_gene: TRBD2; v_gene: TRBV6-5; abundance: once; CDR3nt: TGTGCCAGCAGACCCACTGGGGCGGGAGGGTACAATGAGCAGTTCTTC; CDR3aa: CASRPTGAGGYNEQFF
len: 17; j_gene: TRBJ2-3; d_gene: -; v_gene: TRBV5-4; abundance: once; CDR3nt: TGTGCCAGCAGTACGGTAACTGGGACAAGCGGCACAGATACGCATTATTTT; CDR3aa: CASSTVTGTSGTDTHYF
len: 15; j_gene: TRBJ2-2; d_gene: TRBD1; v_gene: TRBV7-9; abundance: -; CDR3nt: TGTGCCAGCGGCTCCGGGACAGGCGGAGCCGGGGAACTGTTTTTT; CDR3aa: CASGSGTGGAGELFF
len: 17; j_gene: TRBJ2-7; d_gene: TRBD2; v_gene: TRBV6-1; abundance: -; CDR3nt: TGTGCCACCAGTGAAGGAACTAGCGGGAGTGAGGCCTACGAGCAGTACTTC; CDR3aa: CATSEGTSGSEAYEQYF
len: 13; j_gene: TRBJ2-7; d_gene: TRBD2; v_gene: TRBV12-3/TRBV12-4; abundance: -; CDR3nt: TGTGCCAGCGACGGACTAGCGGGAAACGAACAGTACTTC; CDR3aa: CASDGLAGNEQYF
len: 15; j_gene: TRBJ1-6; d_gene: -; v_gene: TRBV4-2; abundance: -; CDR3nt: TGCGCCAGCAGCCGCTTGGACAATGAGAATTCACCCCTCCACTTT; CDR3aa: CASSRLDNENSPLHF
len: 15; j_gene: TRBJ2-7; d_gene: TRBD1; v_gene: TRBV6-1; abundance: medium-sized; CDR3nt: TGTGCCAGCAGTGAAGCCCCGGGACAGGGCTACGAGCAGTACTTC; CDR3aa: CASSEAPGQGYEQYF
len: 16; j_gene: TRBJ2-3; d_gene: -; v_gene: TRBV11-2; abundance: -; CDR3nt: TGTGCAAACAGCTTAGATGTGGGGGCCCTCACAGATACGCAGTATTTT; CDR3aa: CANSLDVGALTDTQYF
len: 15; j_gene: TRBJ2-7; d_gene: TRBD2; v_gene: TRBV5-4; abundance: many; CDR3nt: TGTGCCAGCAGCACCGGGACTAGCAGAGACTACGAGCAGTACTTC; CDR3aa: CASSTGTSRDYEQYF